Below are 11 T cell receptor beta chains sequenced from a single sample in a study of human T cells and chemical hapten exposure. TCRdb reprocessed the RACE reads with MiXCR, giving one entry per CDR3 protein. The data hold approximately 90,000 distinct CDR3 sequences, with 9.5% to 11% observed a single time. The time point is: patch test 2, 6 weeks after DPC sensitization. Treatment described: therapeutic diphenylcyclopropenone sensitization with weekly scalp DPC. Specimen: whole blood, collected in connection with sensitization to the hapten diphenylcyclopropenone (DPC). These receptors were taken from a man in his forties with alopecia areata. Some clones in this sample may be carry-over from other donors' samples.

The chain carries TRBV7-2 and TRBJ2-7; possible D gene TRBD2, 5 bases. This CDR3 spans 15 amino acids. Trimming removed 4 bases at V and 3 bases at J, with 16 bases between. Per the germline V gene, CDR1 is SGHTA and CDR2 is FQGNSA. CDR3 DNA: TGTGCCAGCAGCTCTACCCTCGCCAGCGGCTACGAGCAGTACTTC. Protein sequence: CASSSTLASGYEQYF.

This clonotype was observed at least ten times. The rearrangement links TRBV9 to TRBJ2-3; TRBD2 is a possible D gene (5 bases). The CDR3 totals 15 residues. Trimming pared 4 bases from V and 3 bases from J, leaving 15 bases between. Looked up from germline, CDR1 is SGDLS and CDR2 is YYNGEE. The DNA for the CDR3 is TGTGCCAGCAGCCCCACCCTAGCCGGTACAGATACGCAGTATTTT. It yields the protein CASSPTLAGTDTQYF.

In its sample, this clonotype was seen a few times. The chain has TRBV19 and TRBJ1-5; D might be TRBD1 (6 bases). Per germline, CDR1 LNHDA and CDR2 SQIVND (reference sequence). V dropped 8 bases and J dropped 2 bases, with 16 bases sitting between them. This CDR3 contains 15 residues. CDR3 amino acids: CASLAGADRNQPQHF. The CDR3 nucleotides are TGTGCCAGTTTAGCAGGGGCAGATCGCAATCAGCCCCAGCATTTT.

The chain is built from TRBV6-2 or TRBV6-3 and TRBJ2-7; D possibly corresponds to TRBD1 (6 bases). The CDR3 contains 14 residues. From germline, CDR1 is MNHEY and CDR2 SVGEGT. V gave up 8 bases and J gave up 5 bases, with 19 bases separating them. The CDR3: CASGTQGSFHEQYF. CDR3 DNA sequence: TGTGCCAGCGGCACCCAGGGGAGTTTCCACGAGCAGTACTTC.

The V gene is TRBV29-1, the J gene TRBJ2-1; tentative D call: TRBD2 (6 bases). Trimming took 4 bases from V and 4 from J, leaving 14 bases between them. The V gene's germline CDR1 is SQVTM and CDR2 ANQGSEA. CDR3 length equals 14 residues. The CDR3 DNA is TGCAGCGTTGTTTATAGCGGAACATACAATGAGCAGTTCTTC. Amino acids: CSVVYSGTYNEQFF.

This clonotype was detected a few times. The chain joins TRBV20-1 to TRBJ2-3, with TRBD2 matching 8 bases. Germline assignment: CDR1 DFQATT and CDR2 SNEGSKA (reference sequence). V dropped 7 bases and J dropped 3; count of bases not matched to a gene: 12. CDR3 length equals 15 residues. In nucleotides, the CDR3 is TGCAGTGTTGGTGGTAGCGGGAAGGGGACAGATACGCAGTATTTT. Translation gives CSVGGSGKGTDTQYF.

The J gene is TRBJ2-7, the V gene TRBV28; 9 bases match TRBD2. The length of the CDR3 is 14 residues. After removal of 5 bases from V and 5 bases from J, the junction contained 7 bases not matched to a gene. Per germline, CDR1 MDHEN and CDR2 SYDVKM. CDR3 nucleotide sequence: TGTGCCAGCAGTGCCGGGACTAGCAGGCACGAGCAGTACGTC. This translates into CASSAGTSRHEQYV.

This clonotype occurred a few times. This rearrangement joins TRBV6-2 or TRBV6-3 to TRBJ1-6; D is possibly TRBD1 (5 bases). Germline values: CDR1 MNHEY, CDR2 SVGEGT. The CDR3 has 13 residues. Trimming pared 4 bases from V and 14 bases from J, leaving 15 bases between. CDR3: CASSSSDGAALHF. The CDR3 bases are TGTGCCAGCAGTTCCTCCGATGGGGCGGCCCTCCACTTT.

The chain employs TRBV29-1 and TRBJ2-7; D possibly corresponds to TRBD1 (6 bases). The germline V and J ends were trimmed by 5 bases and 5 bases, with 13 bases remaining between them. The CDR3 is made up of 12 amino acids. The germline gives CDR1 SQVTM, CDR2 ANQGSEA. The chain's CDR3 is CSVFQGIDEQYF. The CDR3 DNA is TGCAGCGTTTTTCAGGGGATCGACGAGCAGTACTTC.

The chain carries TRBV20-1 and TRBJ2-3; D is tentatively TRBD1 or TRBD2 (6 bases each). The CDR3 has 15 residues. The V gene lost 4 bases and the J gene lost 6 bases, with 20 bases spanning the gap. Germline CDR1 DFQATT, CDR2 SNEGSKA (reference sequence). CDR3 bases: TGCAGTGCTACAAATCAGGAGGGGGAGGCTGATACGCAGTATTTT. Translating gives CSATNQEGEADTQYF.

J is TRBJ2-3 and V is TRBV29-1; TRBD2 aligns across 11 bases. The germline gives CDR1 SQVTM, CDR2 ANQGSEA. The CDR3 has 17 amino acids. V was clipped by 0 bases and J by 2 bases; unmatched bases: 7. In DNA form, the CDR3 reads TGCAGCGTTGAAGATCTTGGACTAGCGGGTTCCACAGATACGCAGTATTTT. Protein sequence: CSVEDLGLAGSTDTQYF.